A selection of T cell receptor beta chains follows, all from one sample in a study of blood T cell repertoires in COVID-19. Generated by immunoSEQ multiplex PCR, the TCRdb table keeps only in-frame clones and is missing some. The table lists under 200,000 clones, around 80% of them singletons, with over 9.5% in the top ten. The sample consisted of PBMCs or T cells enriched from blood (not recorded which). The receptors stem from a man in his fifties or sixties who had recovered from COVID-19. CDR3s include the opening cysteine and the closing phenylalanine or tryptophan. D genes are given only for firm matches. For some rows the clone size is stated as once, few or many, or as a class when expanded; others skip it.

CSVATSGGPNEQFF | 14 | TRBJ2-1 | . | TRBV29-1 | TRBD2
CAIRGDSSGTDTQYF | 15 | TRBJ2-3 | . | TRBV10-3 | .
CASRPPGQGGNEQFF | 15 | TRBJ2-1 | . | TRBV7-2 | TRBD1
CASSSQRGTGEQFF | 14 | TRBJ2-1 | few | TRBV11-2 | TRBD2
CASSPPYSDSPTSPLHF | 17 | TRBJ1-6 | . | TRBV18 | .
CASSWGQVKEKLFF | 14 | TRBJ1-4 | . | TRBV7-2 | TRBD1
CASSIERRGKLFF | 13 | TRBJ1-4 | many | TRBV19 | .
CASSFGTGANEQFF | 14 | TRBJ2-1 | . | TRBV11-2 | TRBD1
CASSLPGQGATNEKLFF | 17 | TRBJ1-4 | . | TRBV11-2 | TRBD1
CASSFIGSGNSYEQYF | 16 | TRBJ2-7 | . | TRBV2 | .
CASSQALSGGYTF | 13 | TRBJ1-2 | . | TRBV27 | .
CASSLNPGGPEQYF | 14 | TRBJ2-7 | . | TRBV11-2 | .
CASSLGVAGGYNEQFF | 16 | TRBJ2-1 | . | TRBV5-4 | TRBD2
CASTPGQGIEKLFF | 14 | TRBJ1-4 | . | TRBV7-9 | TRBD1